This TCR beta chain was identified in a study of graft-versus-host responses after intestinal transplantation. Germline trimming cut 3 bases from V and 6 bases from J; bases unmatched to any gene: 5. The CDR3 loop spans 15 amino acids. The germline gives CDR1 SGHTA, CDR2 FQGNSA. Assay used: immunoSEQ multiplex PCR; TCRdb lists only in-frame clones, some missing. There are 55,000 to 70,000 clones in the sample; more than 75% occur only once, and around 2.5% lies in the top ten. This specimen was PBMCs, taken about 120 days after intestinal transplantation. The chain uses TRBV7-2 and TRBJ2-1; TRBD2 matches at 10 bases. The origin of this receptor is a human patient who received an intestinal transplant, so some T cells may come from the graft donor. The CDR3, as DNA: TGTGCCAGCAGCTTCGCTAGCGGGAGCGGCAATGAGCAGTTCTTC. As protein: CASSFASGSGNEQFF.